The sequence of this T cell receptor beta chain was determined in a study of CD8 T cells in Susac syndrome. The RNA input was about 0.45 to 1 ug, and it was reverse transcribed with random hexamers. One entry per CDR3 protein results from TCRdb running MiXCR on the immunoSEQ multiplex PCR reads. The sample shows 95,000 to 150,000 distinct CDR3 sequences, around 94% of them seen only once. Germline lookup yields CDR1 SGHDT and CDR2 YYEEEE. The CDR3 has 15 amino acids. The ends lost 4 bases at V and 6 bases at J; junction bases unmatched: 4. The chain is built from TRBV5-6 and TRBJ2-3; TRBD2 aligns across 14 bases. Sequencing used CD8+ T cells from PBMCs. This receptor was identified in a human donor with Susac syndrome. CDR3 amino acids: CASSPGLAGDDTQYF. The DNA of the CDR3 is TGTGCCAGCAGCCCGGGACTAGCGGGGGACGATACGCAGTATTTT.